This TCR beta chain was captured by sequencing in a study of T cells in Graves' hyperthyroidism and ophthalmopathy. Study-wide background: Peripheral blood was collected at initial diagnosis, before any treatment.

Whole-study results and caveats: Ophthalmopathy was identified by the model a median around 6.3 months ahead of onset. Most clonotypes that expanded in the thyroid above 0.001 also showed up in blood.

CDR1 and CDR2 (germline): SGHTA, FQGNSA. V was pared by 2 bases and J by 3 bases, with 10 bases between. The CDR3 sequence is 15 residues long. The TCR beta CDR3 regions underwent amplification using RNA transcripts as the source. When the TCR CDR3 underwent first-round RT-PCR, the HTBI primer set was used. TCRdb re-called the multiplex PCR reads with MiXCR, one entry per CDR3 protein. This table holds 360,000 or so distinct CDR3 sequences, over 12% found once. This clonotype showed up many times. Its specificity is not known. Cells are PBMCs isolated from around 9.4 ml of fresh blood. This clonotype was sampled from a woman aged 55 to 70 with Graves' ophthalmopathy. Material: blood. The V call is TRBV7-2, the J call TRBJ1-4, with D maybe TRBD1 (6 bases). CDR3 loop: CASSLNRAANEKLFF. The CDR3 DNA reads TGTGCCAGCAGCTTAAACAGGGCAGCTAATGAAAAACTGTTTTTT.